These 31 T cell receptor beta chains were all obtained from the same sample, sequenced in a study of T cell repertoires in cytomegalovirus infection. A single record per CDR3 protein comes from TCRdb applying MiXCR to the reads. The sample records around 100,000 distinct CDR3 sequences, under 55% being singletons. No cognate antigen is known for these TCRs. This specimen was CD8+ T cells from cultured PBMCs, taken from culture after CMV antigen stimulation. The receptors shown here come from a human donor in good health (CMV status not recorded). Some clones in this sample may be carry-over from other donors' samples.

This clonotype was recorded at least ten times. The chain recombines TRBV27 with TRBJ1-1; possibly TRBD1 for D (6 bases). V gave up 2 bases and J gave up 4 bases, with 11 bases separating them. The CDR3 length is 14 residues. Germline assignment: CDR1 MNHEY and CDR2 SMNVEV (reference sequence). The CDR3 is CASSLMEGGTEAFF. The CDR3 DNA reads TGTGCCAGCAGTTTAATGGAAGGGGGCACTGAAGCTTTCTTT.

The rearrangement uses TRBV4-1 and TRBJ2-2; 9 bases line up with TRBD1. The trim removed 3 bases at V and 6 bases at J, leaving 2 bases unmatched. Germline V gene sequence: CDR1 MGHRA, CDR2 YSYEKL. This CDR3 has 14 residues. The CDR3 DNA sequence: TGCGCCAGCAGCCACCGACAGGGGGCCGGGGAGCTGTTTTTT. The encoded protein is CASSHRQGAGELFF.

This clonotype was detected a few times. This sequence joins TRBV5-4 and TRBJ2-2, with 10 positions matching TRBD1. The trim removed 4 bases at V and 6 bases at J, leaving 6 bases unmatched. The CDR3 contains 15 residues. CDR1 and CDR2 from the germline V gene are SGHNT and YYREEE (reference sequence). CDR3 DNA: TGTGCCAGCAGCCTGACAGGGGGCGAGGCCGGGGAGCTGTTTTTT. This encodes CASSLTGGEAGELFF.

V and J are TRBV9 and TRBJ2-2; D remains ambiguous. CDR1 is SGDLS and CDR2 is YYNGEE in the germline V gene. V shed 2 bases and J shed 5 bases, with 7 bases lying between them. The CDR3 consists of 13 residues. CDR3 DNA sequence: TGTGCCAGCAGCGTTGTCCGGACCGGGGAGCTGTTTTTT. It encodes CASSVVRTGELFF.

This clonotype was found a few times. This rearrangement joins TRBV9 to TRBJ2-2; no definite D call. The CDR3 spans 14 residues. Trimming cost V 4 bases and J 6 bases, with 13 bases left between them. Germline CDR1 and CDR2: SGDLS and YYNGEE. The CDR3 DNA reads as TGTGCCAGCAGCTTATACTTGGGCGCCGGGGAGCTGTTTTTT. This gives the protein CASSLYLGAGELFF.

This clonotype was recorded once. This sequence joins TRBV7-6 and TRBJ2-2, with 7 bases lining up with TRBD1. Germline CDR1 and CDR2: SGHVS and FNYEAQ. The CDR3 length is 15 residues. With 5 bases clipped from V and 9 bases from J, the junction kept 12 bases outside the gene matches. CDR3 in amino acids: CASSPRQGSGRELFF. CDR3 sequence (DNA): TGTGCCAGCAGCCCAAGACAGGGTTCTGGGAGGGAGCTGTTTTTT.

This clonotype occurred a few times. V is TRBV20-1 and J is TRBJ1-4; 9 nucleotides match TRBD1. V was clipped by 5 bases and J by 8 bases; unmatched bases: 9. Germline values: CDR1 DFQATT, CDR2 SNEGSKA (reference sequence). The CDR3 is made up of 14 amino acids. CDR3 loop: CSAQEGTGSEKLFF. CDR3 sequence (DNA): TGCAGTGCTCAAGAGGGGACAGGGTCAGAAAAACTGTTTTTT.

DNA of the CDR3: TGTGCCACCGGGGACATTTCATACGAGCAGTACTTC. Encoded protein: CATGDISYEQYF. V gene TRBV6-6 combines with J gene TRBJ2-7; D is perhaps TRBD1 (6 bases). The CDR3 contains 12 residues. Per the germline V gene, CDR1 is MNHNY and CDR2 is SVGAGI (reference sequence). Trimming stripped 10 bases from V and 4 bases from J, with 14 bases between.

This clonotype appeared a few times. V usage is TRBV19 and J usage is TRBJ1-5; no definite D call. CDR1 and CDR2 (germline): LNHDA, SQIVND (reference sequence). Trimming took 2 bases from V and 0 from J, leaving 11 bases between them. The CDR3 loop spans 16 amino acids. CDR3 sequence (DNA): TGTGCCAGTAGTATATTGGACGTTAGTAGCAATCAGCCCCAGCATTTT. This codes for CASSILDVSSNQPQHF. The whole variable domain, filled in from reference TRBV19 and TRBJ1-5, reads DGGITQSPKYLFRKEGQNVTLSCEQNLNHDAMYWYRQDPGQGLRLIYYSQIVNDFQKGDIAEGYSVSREKKESFPLTVTSAQKNPTAFYLCASSILDVSSNQPQHFGDGTRLSIL.

The rearrangement links TRBV6-1 to TRBJ2-7; 9 nucleotides line up with TRBD1. Trimming at V came to 5 bases and at J to 3 bases, leaving 5 bases not matched to a gene. CDR1 and CDR2 from the germline V gene are MNHNS and SASEGT. The CDR3 spans 14 residues. CDR3 loop: CASSWTGANYEQYF. Here the CDR3 DNA reads TGTGCCAGCAGTTGGACAGGGGCTAACTACGAGCAGTACTTC.

This clonotype was counted many times. The J gene is TRBJ1-3, the V gene TRBV12-3 or TRBV12-4; TRBD1 is a possible D gene (5 bases). Trimming pared 1 base from V and 6 bases from J, leaving 10 bases between. The CDR3 totals 14 residues. The DNA for the CDR3 is TGTGCCAGCAGTTTAGGACAGATAGAAAACACCATATATTTT. Its protein is CASSLGQIENTIYF.

The chain has TRBV13 and TRBJ2-7, with 11 bases identical to TRBD2. V lost 2 bases, J lost 10 bases, and 7 bases stayed unmatched. The CDR3 sequence is 14 residues long. In germline, CDR1 is PRHDT, CDR2 FYEKMQ (reference sequence). The CDR3 DNA reads as TGTGCCAGCAGCTTAACACTAGCGGGGGCGGTTCAGTACTTC. The encoded protein is CASSLTLAGAVQYF.

This clonotype was picked up a small number of times. The J gene is TRBJ2-7, the V gene TRBV27; 11 bases fit TRBD1. The CDR3 has 15 residues. V shed 5 bases and J 3 bases; nucleotides not matched to a gene: 6. The germline CDR1 and CDR2 sequences are MNHEY and SMNVEV (reference sequence). CDR3 sequence (DNA): TGTGCCAGCAGTCCAGGGACAGGGGGGGGCTACGAGCAGTACTTC. This translates into CASSPGTGGGYEQYF.

This chain joins TRBV5-6 and TRBJ2-5; 12 nucleotides agree with TRBD2. CDR3 length: 15 residues. After removal of 0 bases from V and 8 bases from J, the junction contained 5 bases not matched to a gene. The germline CDR1 and CDR2 sequences are SGHDT and YYEEEE. CDR3 protein: CASSLGLAGVLTQYF. The CDR3 region has the DNA TGTGCCAGCAGCTTGGGACTAGCGGGGGTCCTTACCCAGTACTTC.

This clonotype has a count of ten or more. This chain uses TRBV5-1 with TRBJ1-1; D possibly corresponds to TRBD1 (5 bases). Germline values: CDR1 SGHRS, CDR2 YFSETQ. V lost 0 bases and J 5 bases, leaving 11 bases between the germline ends. This CDR3 has 14 amino acids. The CDR3, as DNA: TGCGCCAGCAGCTTGGTGTTGGGGGGAACTGAAGCTTTCTTT. The encoded protein is CASSLVLGGTEAFF.

The chain combines TRBV2 with TRBJ2-5; 8 nucleotides agree with TRBD2. Germline lookup yields CDR1 SNHLY and CDR2 FYNNEI. The CDR3 runs to 16 residues. V lost 3 bases and J lost 1; bases outside the gene matches: 7. CDR3 region: CASSEVAGTIQETQYF. The DNA of the CDR3 is TGTGCCAGCAGTGAGGTAGCGGGGACAATCCAAGAGACCCAGTACTTC. Full variable domain (missing parts from reference TRBV2 and TRBJ2-5): EPEVTQTPSHQVTQMGQEVILRCVPISNHLYFYWYRQILGQKVEFLVSFYNNEISEKSEIFDDQFSVERPDGSNFTLKIRSTKLEDSAMYFCASSEVAGTIQETQYFGPGTRLLVL.

J is TRBJ2-7 and V is TRBV4-1; D gene unclear. The CDR3 is made up of 15 amino acids. V was pared by 4 bases and J by 0 bases, with 13 bases between. The V gene's germline CDR1 is MGHRA and CDR2 YSYEKL. The CDR3 nucleotides read TGCGCCAGCAGCCCGACCGAGTCCAGCTCCTACGAGCAGTACTTC. Translation gives CASSPTESSSYEQYF.

This clonotype was picked up a small number of times. This chain connects TRBV6-5 to TRBJ1-2; D might be TRBD1 (5 bases). Germline V gives CDR1 MNHEY, CDR2 SVGAGI. This CDR3 is built from 15 residues. Trimming cost V 1 base and J 4 bases, with 13 bases left between them. As DNA, the CDR3 is TGTGCCAGCAGTTACTGGGAGACAGTGGGCTATGGCTACACCTTC. Amino acid sequence: CASSYWETVGYGYTF.

The chain recombines TRBV19 with TRBJ1-3; 8 bases map to TRBD1. J gave up 1 base and V 3 bases, and 2 bases lay outside the gene matches. CDR1 and CDR2 (germline): LNHDA, SQIVND (reference sequence). The CDR3 is made up of 15 amino acids. CDR3 coding DNA: TGTGCCAGTAGTATCCAGGGGGCGTCTGGAAACACCATATATTTT. This translates into CASSIQGASGNTIYF.

This clonotype was seen once. The V call is TRBV12-3 or TRBV12-4, the J call TRBJ1-4; a weak D match, TRBD1 (5 bases). CDR3 length: 14 residues. The V end was cut by 1 base, the J end by 8 bases, with 11 bases between. CDR3 in amino acids: CASSLGQGGEKLFF. The CDR3 DNA sequence: TGTGCCAGCAGTTTAGGGCAGGGAGGGGAAAAACTGTTTTTT.

This clonotype has only a few counts. The chain carries TRBV27 and TRBJ1-1, with D possibly matching TRBD1 (5 bases). This CDR3 spans 11 amino acids. The germline gives CDR1 MNHEY, CDR2 SMNVEV (reference sequence). Trimming removed 8 bases from V and 10 bases from J, with 14 bases in between. The chain's CDR3 is CASLGGEGAFF. The CDR3 region has the DNA TGTGCCAGCTTGGGAGGGGAGGGAGCTTTCTTT.

This clonotype has a handful of counts. The genes are TRBV11-1 and TRBJ2-7, with D hard to call. Germline-derived CDR1 and CDR2 are SGHAT and FQDESV (reference sequence). Between the trimmed V and J ends, which lost 5 bases and 4 bases, there was a span of 9 bases. The CDR3 loop spans 12 amino acids. CDR3 loop: CASSPLAYEQYF. In DNA form, the CDR3 reads TGTGCCAGCAGCCCCTTGGCGTACGAGCAGTACTTC.

This clonotype was observed a single time. This sequence joins TRBV5-1 and TRBJ1-1; 12 nucleotides agree with TRBD1. The V and J ends lost 4 bases and 0 bases, in that order; junction bases with no gene match: 4. This CDR3 contains 16 residues. In germline, CDR1 is SGHRS, CDR2 YFSETQ. CDR3 bases: TGCGCCAGCAGCCAGGGACAGGGGGCCCTGAACACTGAAGCTTTCTTT. Translated, it gives CASSQGQGALNTEAFF. Supplemented by reference TRBV5-1 and TRBJ1-1, the full variable domain reads KAGVTQTPRYLIKTRGQQVTLSCSPISGHRSVSWYQQTPGQGLQFLFEYFSETQRNKGNFPGRFSGRQFSNSRSEMNVSTLELGDSALYLCASSQGQGALNTEAFFGQGTRLTVV.

This clonotype was detected a few times. The chain combines TRBV6-5 with TRBJ2-3; TRBD2 matches 12 bases. This CDR3 spans 16 amino acids. Trimming at V came to 0 bases and at J to 4 bases, leaving 2 bases not matched to a gene. The germline V gene encodes CDR1 MNHEY and CDR2 SVGAGI. DNA of the CDR3: TGTGCCAGCAGTTACTCGGCTAGCGGGGGGGCAGATACGCAGTATTTT. Translated, it gives CASSYSASGGADTQYF.

This clonotype occurred a few times. This chain uses TRBV7-4 with TRBJ1-1, with D hard to call. Trimming took 5 bases from V and 7 from J, leaving 11 bases between them. The CDR3 runs to 12 residues. The germline gives CDR1 SGHVT, CDR2 SQSDAQ. As DNA, the CDR3 is TGTGCCAGCAGCCGCGCCGAGGGTGAAGCTTTCTTT. It translates to CASSRAEGEAFF.

The V gene is TRBV7-9, the J gene TRBJ1-2; D is uncertain. Trimming stripped 5 bases from V and 0 bases from J, with 13 bases between. Germline CDR1 reads SEHNR; CDR2 reads FQNEAQ (reference sequence). The CDR3 loop spans 15 amino acids. CDR3: CASSLLIGANYGYTF. In nucleotides, the CDR3 is TGTGCCAGCAGCCTACTAATCGGTGCTAACTATGGCTACACCTTC.

V is TRBV27 and J is TRBJ2-5; TRBD2 agrees at 12 bases. The CDR3 is 16 amino acids. In germline, CDR1 is MNHEY, CDR2 SMNVEV (reference sequence). The J segment lost 3 bases and the V segment lost 6 bases, leaving 8 bases of the junction unmatched. This chain's CDR3 is CASSATRLAGEETQYF. As DNA, the CDR3 is TGTGCCAGCAGCGCCACCCGACTAGCGGGGGAAGAGACCCAGTACTTC.

This clonotype was counted only a few times. The J gene is TRBJ1-2, the V gene TRBV7-9, with 7 bases identical to TRBD1. V shed 4 bases and J 8 bases; nucleotides not matched to a gene: 7. Germline assignment: CDR1 SEHNR and CDR2 FQNEAQ (reference sequence). The CDR3 runs to 13 residues. The CDR3: CASSSTGVEGYTF. For the CDR3, the DNA is TGTGCCAGCAGCTCTACAGGGGTTGAAGGCTACACCTTC.

The sample holds a few counts of this clonotype. The chain recombines TRBV7-8 with TRBJ2-2, with 12 nucleotides matching TRBD1. CDR3 size: 15 residues. CDR1 and CDR2 (germline): SGHVS, FQNEAQ. J lost 6 bases, V lost 5 bases, and 4 bases had no gene match. Here the CDR3 reads CASSTRDRGPGELFF. As DNA, the CDR3 is TGTGCCAGCAGCACCCGGGACAGGGGGCCCGGGGAGCTGTTTTTT.

In this sample, this clonotype turned up a few times. The DNA for the CDR3 is TGTGCCAGCAGCTTTACCGGGACAGGGATTTGGGAGCAGTACTTC. Translated: CASSFTGTGIWEQYF. The genes are TRBV11-1 and TRBJ2-7, with 9 bases that match TRBD1. There are 15 residues in the CDR3. CDR1 SGHAT and CDR2 FQDESV come from the germline V gene (reference sequence). V lost 3 bases and J lost 7; bases outside the gene matches: 10.

A word on this clonotype: One end of the junction fails to match germline, which may point to a read error. This chain joins TRBV20-1 and TRBJ2-6; D is perhaps TRBD1 (5 bases). Germline-derived CDR1 and CDR2 are DFQATT and SNEGSKA (reference sequence). The CDR3 spans 13 residues. The CDR3 bases are TGCAGTGCCCGCTGGGCTGGGGCCAACGCCCTGACTTTC. Residues: CSARWAGANALTF.